The TCR beta chain described here comes from a study of blood T cell repertoires in COVID-19. Deletions cut 5 bases from V and 0 bases from J, with 14 bases between. Germline V CDR1 and CDR2: SGHTA, FQGNSA. This CDR3 contains 16 residues. Under the authors' procedure: The assay estimated nucleated cells by amplifying reference gene primers. Clones were sequenced by immunoSEQ multiplex PCR, and TCRdb holds only the in-frame ones, with some missing. V, J and clone size reflect that table, while D and trimming were determined from the DNA. This table holds roughly 11,000 clones, approximately 88% found once.

The sample comprised peripheral blood. The receptor was isolated from a human donor in a cohort sampled during active COVID-19. The chain links TRBV7-2 to TRBJ1-3, with D uncertain. The CDR3 DNA follows: TGTGCCAGCAGCCCAACCTACCAAGACTCTGGAAACACCATATATTTT. Translation gives CASSPTYQDSGNTIYF. Supplemented by reference TRBV7-2 and TRBJ1-3, the full variable domain reads GAGVSQSPSNKVTEKGKDVELRCDPISGHTALYWYRQSLGQGLEFLIYFQGNSAPDKSGLPSDRFSAERTGGSVSTLTIQRTQQEDSAVYLCASSPTYQDSGNTIYFGEGSWLTVV.